Sequencing of this TCR beta chain was carried out in a study of T cells after yellow fever vaccination. TCRdb re-called the 5' RACE reads through MiXCR, storing one row per CDR3 protein. The sample has about 320,000 distinct CDR3 sequences; 3.5% to 4.5% are singletons. The CDR3 has 13 amino acids. Germline V gene data show CDR1 as SGHTA and CDR2 as FQGTGA. The table lists this clonotype with many counts. What it recognizes is unknown. At one end, the junction sequence differs from germline, possibly due to a read error. Study results and limitations: Overall, a small share of clonotypes was seen in both CD4 and CD8 compartments.

This specimen was PBMCs, taken 15 days after the yellow fever booster vaccination. The sequence derives from a man aged 18 to 30 who received the YFV17D yellow fever vaccine. The J gene is TRBJ2-1, the V gene TRBV7-3; no reliable D call. The CDR3 reads CASSLISHNEQFF. Here the CDR3 DNA reads TGTGCCAGCAGCTTAATCTCCCACAATGAGCAGTTCTTC.